Here is one T cell receptor beta chain with its context. Its antigen is currently unknown. This record comes from a study of cytomegalovirus exposure and HLA in healthy donors. Study background: The 110 million or so unique TCR beta sequences, from about 179 million T cells, were found by an earlier analysis. The study, taken as a whole, reports: The study put some 150 TCR beta chains on its list as cytomegalovirus-associated.

60 Vbeta and 13 Jbeta primers were used in PCR. Original handling: Later, an analysis found around 80 million unique TCR beta chains, and around 10 million of these were shared. Only in-frame clones appear in the TCRdb table, and some are missing; sequencing was by immunoSEQ multiplex PCR. V and J calls and clone size are copied from that table; D and trimming were computed from the DNA. The sample records around 130,000 clones, about 74% being singletons. V shed 4 bases and J shed 2 bases, with 12 bases lying between them. The V gene's germline CDR1 is GTSNPN and CDR2 SVGIG (reference sequence). The CDR3 sequence is 13 residues long.

This receptor was identified in a woman between 45 and 60 years old in good health and CMV-seropositive. The source material was PBMCs. The V call is TRBV30, the J call TRBJ2-7; tentatively, D is TRBD1 (6 bases). CDR3 in DNA: TGTGCCTGGACGAAGGGGGTCGCCTACGAGCAGTACTTC. As protein: CAWTKGVAYEQYF. Together with reference TRBV30 and TRBJ2-7, the CDR3 gives the full variable domain: SQTIHQWPATLVQPVGSPLSLECTVEGTSNPNLYWYRQAAGRGLQLLFYSVGIGQISSEVPQNLSASRPQDRQFILSSKKLLLSDSGFYLCAWTKGVAYEQYFGPGTRLTVT.